Below, one T cell receptor beta chain is given with its context. The data originate from a study of PD-L1 blockade in urothelial cancer. The time point here: peripheral blood 6 weeks after treatment start. The V and J ends lost 3 bases and 4 bases respectively, with 13 bases between them. Per the germline V gene, CDR1 is LNHDA and CDR2 is SQIVND (reference sequence). The CDR3 spans 15 residues. TCRdb's table, derived via immunoSEQ multiplex PCR, lists solely in-frame clones and lacks some. The table records roughly 45,000 clones, 80% to 90% of them present only once. This clonotype was obtained from a man aged 55 to 69 with urothelial cancer. Sequencing was performed on PBMCs, taken around atezolizumab (anti-PD-L1) treatment. The rearrangement links TRBV19 to TRBJ2-1; D may be TRBD2 (6 bases). The CDR3 loop is CASSIDLAPYNEQFF. The CDR3 nucleotides read TGTGCCAGTAGTATCGATCTAGCGCCTTACAATGAGCAGTTCTTC.